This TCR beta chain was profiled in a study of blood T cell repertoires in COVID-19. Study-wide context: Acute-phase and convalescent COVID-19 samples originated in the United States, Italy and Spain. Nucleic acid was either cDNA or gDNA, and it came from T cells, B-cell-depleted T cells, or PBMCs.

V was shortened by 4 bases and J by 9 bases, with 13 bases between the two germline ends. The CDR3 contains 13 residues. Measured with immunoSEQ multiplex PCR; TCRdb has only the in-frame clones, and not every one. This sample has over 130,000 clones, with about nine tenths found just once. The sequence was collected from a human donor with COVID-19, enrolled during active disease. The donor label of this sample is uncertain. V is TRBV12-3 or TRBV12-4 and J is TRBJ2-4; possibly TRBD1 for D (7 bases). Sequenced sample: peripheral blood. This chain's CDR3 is CASSSQQGGIQYF. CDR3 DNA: TGTGCCAGCAGTTCCCAGCAGGGGGGCATTCAGTACTTC.